This T cell receptor (beta chain) was identified in a study of spatial heterogeneity in lung cancer. Study in general: Sequences of the beta chain were consistently detected in greater numbers than alpha-chain sequences.

The sample holds many counts of this clonotype. The time point denotes: sample taken at primary tumor resection. The study sequenced unsorted whole RNA from tumor, nontumor lung or frozen PBMC. Unique molecular identifiers, one per molecule, were present on every TCR cDNA molecule. Each CDR3 protein is one row after TCRdb ran MiXCR on the 5' RACE reads. The repertoire consists of about 36,000 distinct CDR3 sequences, with around 5.2% occurring once and the leading ten covering less than 35%. V lost 4 bases to trimming and J lost 0 bases, with 18 bases between them. Germline V CDR1 and CDR2: GTSNPN, SVGIG (reference sequence). The CDR3 has 16 residues.

This sequence was found in a female donor with early-stage non-small cell lung cancer. The chain joins TRBV30 to TRBJ1-1; TRBD1 might be the D (5 bases). The starting material was PBMCs, obtained at surgery. The CDR3 reads CAWIRRYGAVNTEAFF. The DNA of the CDR3 is TGTGCCTGGATAAGGCGATATGGGGCGGTGAACACTGAAGCTTTCTTT. The full variable domain, in which reference TRBV30 and TRBJ1-1 provide the parts outside the CDR3, is SQTIHQWPATLVQPVGSPLSLECTVEGTSNPNLYWYRQAAGRGLQLLFYSVGIGQISSEVPQNLSASRPQDRQFILSSKKLLLSDSGFYLCAWIRRYGAVNTEAFFGQGTRLTVV.